Listed below are T cell receptor beta chains from one sample, sequenced in a study of blood T cell repertoires in COVID-19. Assay used: immunoSEQ multiplex PCR; TCRdb lists only in-frame clones, some missing. The sample carries under 150,000 clones, 80% recorded once. The sample comprised peripheral blood. The source of these receptors is a woman in her 50s with acute or convalescent COVID-19. Both conserved end residues are part of each CDR3. Each record gives: D gene, CDR3 length, V gene, clone size, J gene, CDR3 protein, CDR3 DNA. A D gene is named only where the DNA matches it firmly. Expanded clones get a size class; other rows say once, few or many, or leave the size out.

d_gene: -
len: 13
v_gene: TRBV12-3/TRBV12-4
abundance: -
j_gene: TRBJ2-7
CDR3aa: CASSLDGYSVQYF
CDR3nt: TGTGCCAGCAGTTTAGACGGTTATTCGGTGCAGTACTTC

d_gene: -
len: 15
v_gene: TRBV6-5
abundance: -
j_gene: TRBJ2-7
CDR3aa: CASSQTGGGNGEQYF
CDR3nt: TGTGCCAGCAGTCAAACGGGTGGGGGCAATGGGGAGCAGTACTTC

d_gene: TRBD1
len: 14
v_gene: TRBV6-6
abundance: -
j_gene: TRBJ1-4
CDR3aa: CASRPGQVNEKLFF
CDR3nt: TGTGCCAGCAGACCGGGACAGGTTAATGAAAAACTGTTTTTT

d_gene: -
len: 15
v_gene: TRBV12-5
abundance: -
j_gene: TRBJ1-5
CDR3aa: CASGLDGWEYQPQHF
CDR3nt: TGTGCTAGTGGTTTGGACGGGTGGGAGTATCAGCCCCAGCATTTT

d_gene: -
len: 17
v_gene: TRBV7-8
abundance: once
j_gene: TRBJ1-1
CDR3aa: CASSLAGGLLVNTEAFF
CDR3nt: TGTGCCAGCAGCTTAGCAGGGGGTCTACTAGTGAACACTGAAGCTTTCTTT

d_gene: -
len: 16
v_gene: TRBV6-5
abundance: -
j_gene: TRBJ2-7
CDR3aa: CASSYSTVGGAYEQYF
CDR3nt: TGTGCCAGCAGTTACTCGACCGTGGGGGGGGCTTACGAGCAGTACTTC

d_gene: -
len: 13
v_gene: TRBV5-1
abundance: -
j_gene: TRBJ2-1
CDR3aa: CASSFFPGNEQFF
CDR3nt: TGCGCCAGCAGCTTTTTTCCCGGCAATGAGCAGTTCTTC

d_gene: -
len: 13
v_gene: TRBV9
abundance: -
j_gene: TRBJ1-1
CDR3aa: CASSVEPGAEAFF
CDR3nt: TGTGCCAGCAGCGTAGAACCCGGGGCTGAAGCTTTCTTT

d_gene: TRBD1
len: 16
v_gene: TRBV3-1/TRBV3-2
abundance: -
j_gene: TRBJ1-6
CDR3aa: CASSQVLGGWHSPLHF
CDR3nt: TGTGCCAGCAGCCAAGTTCTAGGGGGCTGGCATTCACCCCTCCACTTT

d_gene: -
len: 14
v_gene: TRBV6-2/TRBV6-3
abundance: -
j_gene: TRBJ1-1
CDR3aa: CASSLPGQILEAFF
CDR3nt: TGTGCCAGCAGTCTACCCGGACAGATACTTGAAGCTTTCTTT

d_gene: TRBD2
len: 14
v_gene: TRBV7-2
abundance: -
j_gene: TRBJ2-1
CDR3aa: CASSSGTIYNEQFF
CDR3nt: TGTGCCAGCAGCTCCGGGACTATCTACAATGAGCAGTTCTTC

d_gene: TRBD1
len: 16
v_gene: TRBV6-4
abundance: -
j_gene: TRBJ1-3
CDR3aa: CASSDEGAISGNTIYF
CDR3nt: TGTGCCAGCAGTGACGAGGGGGCCATCTCTGGAAACACCATATATTTT

d_gene: -
len: 16
v_gene: TRBV5-6
abundance: -
j_gene: TRBJ1-3
CDR3aa: CASSLRVGSGGNTIYF
CDR3nt: TGTGCCAGCAGCTTGCGTGTCGGTTCCGGGGGAAACACCATATATTTT

d_gene: -
len: 14
v_gene: TRBV19
abundance: -
j_gene: TRBJ2-7
CDR3aa: CASSMWEPPYEQYF
CDR3nt: TGTGCCAGTAGTATGTGGGAGCCCCCCTACGAGCAGTACTTC

d_gene: TRBD1
len: 13
v_gene: TRBV27
abundance: -
j_gene: TRBJ1-5
CDR3aa: CASSDRENQPQHF
CDR3nt: TGTGCCAGCAGCGACAGGGAGAATCAGCCCCAGCATTTT

d_gene: TRBD1
len: 14
v_gene: TRBV7-2
abundance: -
j_gene: TRBJ1-2
CDR3aa: CASSLAGGIEGYTF
CDR3nt: TGTGCCAGCAGCTTGGCAGGGGGAATCGAAGGCTACACCTTC

d_gene: -
len: 15
v_gene: TRBV6-6
abundance: -
j_gene: TRBJ2-5
CDR3aa: CASSSGGGYQETQYF
CDR3nt: TGTGCCAGCAGTTCCGGAGGCGGGTACCAAGAGACCCAGTACTTC

d_gene: -
len: 14
v_gene: TRBV5-6
abundance: -
j_gene: TRBJ1-2
CDR3aa: CASLLGGQVYGYTF
CDR3nt: TGTGCCAGCCTGCTGGGGGGGCAGGTCTATGGCTACACCTTC

d_gene: -
len: 14
v_gene: TRBV2
abundance: -
j_gene: TRBJ2-1
CDR3aa: CASSGGRTYNEQFF
CDR3nt: TGTGCCAGCAGCGGGGGGCGAACCTACAATGAGCAGTTCTTC

d_gene: -
len: 17
v_gene: TRBV27
abundance: -
j_gene: TRBJ1-2
CDR3aa: CASSLRGGRPSNYGYTF
CDR3nt: TGTGCCAGCAGTTTAAGGGGGGGCAGACCGTCTAACTATGGCTACACCTTC

d_gene: TRBD2
len: 14
v_gene: TRBV7-2
abundance: -
j_gene: TRBJ2-7
CDR3aa: CASSLTSGGPEQYF
CDR3nt: TGTGCCAGCAGCTTGACAAGCGGGGGCCCTGAGCAGTACTTC

d_gene: TRBD1
len: 15
v_gene: TRBV10-3
abundance: -
j_gene: TRBJ2-1
CDR3aa: CAIDDRGSFNNEQFF
CDR3nt: TGTGCCATCGACGACAGGGGGTCTTTTAACAATGAGCAGTTCTTC

d_gene: -
len: 13
v_gene: TRBV5-8
abundance: -
j_gene: TRBJ2-3
CDR3aa: CASSPYHADTQYF
CDR3nt: TGTGCCAGCAGCCCCTATCACGCGGATACGCAGTATTTT

d_gene: -
len: 14
v_gene: TRBV19
abundance: few
j_gene: TRBJ1-5
CDR3aa: CASSKQGGNQPQHF
CDR3nt: TGTGCCAGTAGTAAACAGGGAGGGAATCAGCCCCAGCATTTT

d_gene: TRBD2
len: 14
v_gene: TRBV6-5
abundance: -
j_gene: TRBJ2-5
CDR3aa: CASTNSGDQETQYF
CDR3nt: TGTGCCAGCACCAATAGCGGGGACCAAGAGACCCAGTACTTC

d_gene: -
len: 13
v_gene: TRBV19
abundance: -
j_gene: TRBJ1-1
CDR3aa: CASSITANTEAFF
CDR3nt: TGTGCCAGTAGTATTACAGCGAACACTGAAGCTTTCTTT

d_gene: -
len: 15
v_gene: TRBV6-5
abundance: -
j_gene: TRBJ2-3
CDR3aa: CASSYSSSGGWQQYF
CDR3nt: TGTGCCAGCAGTTACTCATCTAGTGGGGGGTGGCAGCAGTATTTT

d_gene: -
len: 15
v_gene: TRBV18
abundance: once
j_gene: TRBJ1-2
CDR3aa: CASSPPLLANYGYTF
CDR3nt: TGTGCCAGCTCACCACCGCTGTTAGCTAACTATGGCTACACCTTC

d_gene: TRBD1
len: 14
v_gene: TRBV24-1
abundance: once
j_gene: TRBJ1-2
CDR3aa: CATSEGQGQDGYTF
CDR3nt: TGTGCCACCAGTGAGGGACAGGGGCAAGATGGCTACACCTTC

d_gene: -
len: 13
v_gene: TRBV14
abundance: -
j_gene: TRBJ1-4
CDR3aa: CASSPVEGAKLFF
CDR3nt: TGTGCCAGCAGCCCCGTAGAGGGAGCAAAACTGTTTTTT

d_gene: TRBD1
len: 14
v_gene: TRBV4-3
abundance: -
j_gene: TRBJ2-7
CDR3aa: CASSRGQGRYEQYF
CDR3nt: TGCGCCAGCAGCCGGGGACAGGGGAGGTACGAGCAGTACTTC

d_gene: -
len: 14
v_gene: TRBV6-2/TRBV6-3
abundance: -
j_gene: TRBJ2-1
CDR3aa: CASSLPTEWNEQFF
CDR3nt: TGTGCCAGCAGTTTACCGACAGAATGGAATGAGCAGTTCTTC

d_gene: TRBD2
len: 15
v_gene: TRBV7-8
abundance: -
j_gene: TRBJ2-1
CDR3aa: CASSRGTSGGGEQFF
CDR3nt: TGTGCCAGCAGCCGAGGGACTAGCGGGGGGGGTGAGCAGTTCTTC

d_gene: -
len: 13
v_gene: TRBV6-2/TRBV6-3
abundance: few
j_gene: TRBJ1-1
CDR3aa: CASSPTGPTEAFF
CDR3nt: TGTGCCAGCAGTCCAACAGGTCCGACTGAAGCTTTCTTT

d_gene: -
len: 12
v_gene: TRBV5-4
abundance: -
j_gene: TRBJ2-1
CDR3aa: CASSLVLNEQFF
CDR3nt: TGTGCCAGCAGCTTGGTTTTAAATGAGCAGTTCTTC

d_gene: TRBD1
len: 16
v_gene: TRBV5-1
abundance: -
j_gene: TRBJ2-1
CDR3aa: CASGGAGTGRYNEQFF
CDR3nt: TGCGCCAGCGGGGGGGCCGGGACAGGGAGATACAATGAGCAGTTCTTC

d_gene: -
len: 16
v_gene: TRBV4-3
abundance: -
j_gene: TRBJ2-7
CDR3aa: CASSQDRTGGPHEQYF
CDR3nt: TGCGCCAGCAGCCAAGACAGAACGGGGGGCCCCCACGAGCAGTACTTC

d_gene: -
len: 12
v_gene: TRBV25-1
abundance: -
j_gene: TRBJ1-4
CDR3aa: CASRRAEEKLFF
CDR3nt: TGTGCCAGCAGGAGGGCGGAAGAAAAACTGTTTTTT

d_gene: TRBD1
len: 15
v_gene: TRBV27
abundance: -
j_gene: TRBJ1-3
CDR3aa: CASRRTGVSGNTIYF
CDR3nt: TGTGCCAGCAGGCGGACAGGAGTTAGTGGGAACACCATATATTTT

d_gene: -
len: 14
v_gene: TRBV14
abundance: once
j_gene: TRBJ2-7
CDR3aa: CASSLRDSSYEQYF
CDR3nt: TGTGCCAGCAGCCTGCGGGACAGCTCCTACGAGCAGTACTTC

d_gene: TRBD1
len: 14
v_gene: TRBV4-3
abundance: -
j_gene: TRBJ1-4
CDR3aa: CASRVGQGGEKLFF
CDR3nt: TGCGCCAGCAGGGTCGGACAGGGCGGGGAAAAACTGTTTTTT

d_gene: -
len: 14
v_gene: TRBV19
abundance: -
j_gene: TRBJ1-5
CDR3aa: CASSILGHNQPQHF
CDR3nt: TGTGCCAGTAGTATTTTAGGACACAATCAGCCCCAGCATTTT

d_gene: TRBD1
len: 15
v_gene: TRBV10-3
abundance: -
j_gene: TRBJ1-4
CDR3aa: CAISESGTGASTLFF
CDR3nt: TGTGCCATCAGTGAGTCCGGGACAGGGGCCAGCACCCTGTTTTTT

d_gene: -
len: 14
v_gene: TRBV4-1
abundance: -
j_gene: TRBJ1-1
CDR3aa: CASSRPEELTEAFF
CDR3nt: TGCGCCAGCAGCCGCCCGGAGGAATTGACTGAAGCTTTCTTT

d_gene: -
len: 13
v_gene: TRBV7-3
abundance: once
j_gene: TRBJ2-5
CDR3aa: CASSRGGEETQYF
CDR3nt: TGTGCCAGCAGCAGGGGAGGTGAAGAGACCCAGTACTTC

d_gene: -
len: 15
v_gene: TRBV5-1
abundance: -
j_gene: TRBJ1-1
CDR3aa: CASSFLMGGGNEAFF
CDR3nt: TGCGCCAGCAGCTTTTTGATGGGGGGAGGGAATGAAGCTTTCTTT

d_gene: TRBD1
len: 13
v_gene: TRBV12-3/TRBV12-4
abundance: few
j_gene: TRBJ1-5
CDR3aa: CASSLTGVQPQHF
CDR3nt: TGTGCCAGCAGTTTGACAGGGGTTCAGCCCCAGCATTTT

d_gene: -
len: 15
v_gene: TRBV4-3
abundance: -
j_gene: TRBJ2-7
CDR3aa: CASSQGPGDSYEQYF
CDR3nt: TGCGCCAGCAGCCAAGGTCCAGGGGACTCCTACGAGCAGTACTTC

d_gene: -
len: 16
v_gene: TRBV10-3
abundance: -
j_gene: TRBJ2-6
CDR3aa: CAISSTGSDGANVLTF
CDR3nt: TGTGCCATCAGTTCGACAGGATCGGATGGGGCCAACGTCCTGACTTTC

d_gene: TRBD1
len: 19
v_gene: TRBV3-1/TRBV3-2
abundance: -
j_gene: TRBJ1-2
CDR3aa: CASSQEPFRDRGVSGGYTF
CDR3nt: TGTGCCAGCAGCCAAGAACCTTTCCGGGACAGGGGGGTGTCGGGCGGCTACACCTTC

d_gene: -
len: 12
v_gene: TRBV28
abundance: once
j_gene: TRBJ1-5
CDR3aa: CASAQDSTAQHF
CDR3nt: TGTGCCAGCGCGCAGGACTCGACGGCCCAGCATTTT

d_gene: -
len: 16
v_gene: TRBV11-2
abundance: -
j_gene: TRBJ2-3
CDR3aa: CASSLEYRASTDTQYF
CDR3nt: TGTGCCAGCAGTTTAGAATATAGAGCTAGCACAGATACGCAGTATTTT

d_gene: -
len: 13
v_gene: TRBV6-5
abundance: -
j_gene: TRBJ1-5
CDR3aa: CASRAYSNQPQHF
CDR3nt: TGTGCCAGCAGGGCTTATAGCAATCAGCCCCAGCATTTT